This entry lists 3 T cell receptor beta chains sequenced from one sample in a study of shared clonotypes between healthy human individuals. Only in-frame clones appear in the TCRdb table, and some are missing; sequencing was by immunoSEQ multiplex PCR. The sample has approximately 460,000 clones, around 77% seen once. Specimen: PBMCs. Every receptor here comes from a woman aged 40 to 50 in good health. Some clones in this sample may be carry-over from other donors' samples.

The table lists this clone with a few counts. Sequence at one end of the junction differs from germline and may be a read error. The chain is built from TRBV6-5 and TRBJ1-1; weak D call: TRBD1 (5 bases). Germline V gene sequence: CDR1 MNHEY, CDR2 SVGAGI. The CDR3 loop spans 16 amino acids. Here the CDR3 DNA reads TGTGCCAGCAGTTACTCCTCGGGGGAAGTGAAAACTGAAGCTTTCTTT. Translated, it gives CASSYSSGEVKTEAFF.

The rearrangement links TRBV29-1 to TRBJ2-1; the match to TRBD1 covers 10 bases. Unmatched junction bases numbered 5, after V lost 7 bases and J lost 8 bases. Germline values: CDR1 SQVTM, CDR2 ANQGSEA. This CDR3 has 12 amino acids. The CDR3 is CSAGTGADEQFF. Written as DNA, the CDR3 is TGCAGCGCCGGGACAGGGGCGGATGAGCAGTTCTTC.

The V and J genes are TRBV10-3 and TRBJ1-2, with 9 bases fitting TRBD1. The CDR3 runs 14 residues. V gave up 3 bases and J gave up 8 bases; unmatched junction bases: 7. Germline loops: CDR1 ENHRY, CDR2 SYGVKD. CDR3 bases: TGTGCCATCAGTGAAAGGACAGGGGCGGGAGGCTACACCTTC. Translation gives CAISERTGAGGYTF.